This T cell receptor (beta chain) was profiled in a study of blood T cell repertoires in COVID-19. The CDR3 is 13 residues long. Trimming stripped 3 bases from V and 0 bases from J, with 6 bases between. Study members were between roughly 18 and 100 years old and lived in fewer than 30 US regions. Assay used: immunoSEQ multiplex PCR; TCRdb lists only in-frame clones, some missing. The sample holds fewer than 600,000 clones, around 87% seen once. This clone was seen more than once but under ten times. Sequencing was performed on PBMCs or T cells enriched from blood (not recorded which). The chain has TRBV12-3 or TRBV12-4 and TRBJ2-7, with D perhaps TRBD1 (6 bases). The origin of this receptor is a woman aged 40 to 50 who had recovered from COVID-19. The CDR3 DNA reads as TGTGCCAGCAGTTTGGACAGCTCCTACGAGCAGTACTTC. This encodes CASSLDSSYEQYF.